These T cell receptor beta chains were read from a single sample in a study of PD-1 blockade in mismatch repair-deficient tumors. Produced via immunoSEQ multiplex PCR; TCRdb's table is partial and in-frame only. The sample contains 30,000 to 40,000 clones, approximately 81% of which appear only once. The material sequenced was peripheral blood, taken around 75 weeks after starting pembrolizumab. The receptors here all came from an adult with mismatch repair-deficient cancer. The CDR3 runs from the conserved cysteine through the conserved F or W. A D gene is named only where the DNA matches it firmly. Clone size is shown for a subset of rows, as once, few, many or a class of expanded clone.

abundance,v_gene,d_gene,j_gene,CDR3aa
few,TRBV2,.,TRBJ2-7,CASTARGAIYEQYF
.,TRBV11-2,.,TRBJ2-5,CASSYGGDAETQYF
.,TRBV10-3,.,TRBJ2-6,CAISIGGSGANVLTF
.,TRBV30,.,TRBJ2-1,CAWSKGGVEFF
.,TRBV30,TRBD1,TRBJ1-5,CAWSGRTGGLLNQPQHF
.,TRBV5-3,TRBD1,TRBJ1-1,CARSLTRGIMNTEAFF
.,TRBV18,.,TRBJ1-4,CASSPTADYNEKLFF
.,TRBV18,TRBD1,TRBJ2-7,CASSPAGGMNEQYF
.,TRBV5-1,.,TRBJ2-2,CASSLGQNTGELFF
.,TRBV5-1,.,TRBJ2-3,CASRRRDMSTDTQYF
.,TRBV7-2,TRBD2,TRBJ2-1,CASSLVRLAVYNEQFF
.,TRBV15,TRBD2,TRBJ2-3,CATSRDRSGRRSDTQYF
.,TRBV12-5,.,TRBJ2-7,CASGLVLSRGTYEQYF
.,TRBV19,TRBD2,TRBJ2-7,CATNSPGGYEQYF
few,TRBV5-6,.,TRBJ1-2,CASSLFRVGYTF
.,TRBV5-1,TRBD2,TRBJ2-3,CASSMTSGRFGDTQYF
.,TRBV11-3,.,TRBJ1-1,CATGQLNTEAFF
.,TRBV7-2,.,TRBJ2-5,CASRGGGGETQYF
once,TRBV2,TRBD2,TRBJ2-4,CASSEVAGINIQYF
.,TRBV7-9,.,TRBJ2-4,CASSLGDQRAKNVQYF
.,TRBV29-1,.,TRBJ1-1,CSVDRQWGGEAFF
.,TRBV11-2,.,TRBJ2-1,CASRSGLNLREQFF
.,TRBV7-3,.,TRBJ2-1,CASSSGDGVNEQFF
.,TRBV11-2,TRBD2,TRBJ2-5,CASSLDLGLAGIQETQYF
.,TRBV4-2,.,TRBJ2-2,CASSQEAQGYTGELFF
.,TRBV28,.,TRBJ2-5,CASILQGQETQYF
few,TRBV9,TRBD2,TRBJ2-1,CASSVGLANEQFF
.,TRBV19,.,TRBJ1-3,CASKRGGTFWSGNTIYF
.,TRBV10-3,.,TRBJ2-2,CATTGERTGELFF
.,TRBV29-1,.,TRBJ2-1,CSVGGGSGRHNEQFF
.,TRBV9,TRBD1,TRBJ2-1,CASSAGTASYNEQFF
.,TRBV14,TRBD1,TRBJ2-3,CASSQGDRGTDTQYF
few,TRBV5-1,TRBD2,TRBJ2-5,CASSLWPSGSLETQYF
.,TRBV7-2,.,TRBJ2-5,CASTLRAGQETQYF
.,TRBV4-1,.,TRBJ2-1,CASSQDRDTHSYNEQFF
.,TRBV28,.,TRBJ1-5,CASSSGEGAGNQPQHF
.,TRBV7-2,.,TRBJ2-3,CASSTLAADSTDTQYF
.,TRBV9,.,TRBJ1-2,CASSASRDANYGYTF
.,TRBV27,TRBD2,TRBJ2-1,CASSPRLAGNNEQFF
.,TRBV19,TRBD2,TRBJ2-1,CASSIGLALGEQFF
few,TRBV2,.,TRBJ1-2,CASSAQGFGYTF
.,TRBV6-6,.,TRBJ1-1,CASSYRGRETEAFF
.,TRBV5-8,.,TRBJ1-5,CASSLLMSFRNQPQHF
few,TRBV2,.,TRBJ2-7,CASIRGYEQYF
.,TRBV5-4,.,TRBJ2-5,CASSLGVLGETQYF
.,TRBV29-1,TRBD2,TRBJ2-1,CSVAGRAYNEQFF
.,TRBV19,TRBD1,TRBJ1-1,CASIDRGYLATEAFF
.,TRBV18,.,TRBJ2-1,CASSPQQGMGGNEQFF
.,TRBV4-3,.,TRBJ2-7,CASSLELGDEQYF
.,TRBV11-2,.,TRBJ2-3,CASSLGGDGTDTQYF
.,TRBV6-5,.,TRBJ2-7,CASSPTWGRVYEQYF
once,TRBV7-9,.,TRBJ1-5,CASSLASGVRGNQPQHF
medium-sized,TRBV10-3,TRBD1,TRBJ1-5,CAISERSGGGQPQHF
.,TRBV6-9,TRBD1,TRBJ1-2,CASSYSGWGTDYGYTF